A single sample gave rise to the 17 T cell receptor beta chains below, sequenced in a study of spatial heterogeneity in lung cancer. TCRdb fed the 5' RACE reads into MiXCR, producing one record per CDR3 protein. The repertoire has 95,000 to 120,000 distinct CDR3 sequences, 10% to 13% of them found once; the top ten carry approximately 24%. The time point: blood at routine non-recurrence follow-up after resection. The material was PBMCs, obtained at follow-up. The receptors here all came from a female donor with early-stage non-small cell lung cancer.

This chain uses TRBV28 with TRBJ1-5, with D hard to call. The CDR3 runs 15 residues. With 3 bases removed from V and 0 bases from J, the gap between germline ends came to 9 bases. The germline CDR1 and CDR2 sequences are MDHEN and SYDVKM. The CDR3 is CASSLDGTSNQPQHF. The CDR3 bases are TGTGCCAGCAGTTTGGACGGAACTAGCAATCAGCCCCAGCATTTT.

The chain combines TRBV10-3 with TRBJ2-5, with TRBD2 matching 8 bases. The CDR3 consists of 14 residues. J lost 1 base, V lost 8 bases, and 6 bases had no gene match. CDR1 is ENHRY and CDR2 is SYGVKD in the germline V gene. In DNA, the CDR3 is TGTGCCATCTCAGCGGGAGCGTCCCAAGAGACCCAGTACTTC. This encodes CAISAGASQETQYF.

This clonotype was seen more than once but under ten times. The J gene is TRBJ1-5, the V gene TRBV20-1; the D gene is possibly TRBD1 (6 bases). V was trimmed by 6 bases and J by 4 bases, leaving 16 bases between them. The CDR3 spans 14 residues. Germline loops: CDR1 DFQATT, CDR2 SNEGSKA (reference sequence). CDR3 sequence reads: CSALQGSLNQPQHF. The CDR3 nucleotides read TGCAGTGCGCTACAGGGTAGCCTTAATCAGCCCCAGCATTTT.

This chain connects TRBV7-3 to TRBJ1-5; D unresolved. CDR3 length equals 15 residues. Between the trimmed V and J ends, which lost 2 bases and 3 bases, there was a span of 11 bases. The V gene's germline CDR1 is SGHTA and CDR2 FQGTGA. The chain's CDR3 is CASSLDNSPNQPQHF. The CDR3 DNA reads TGTGCCAGCAGCTTAGATAACAGCCCCAATCAGCCCCAGCATTTT.

This clonotype was counted between two and nine times. V and J are TRBV20-1 and TRBJ2-3, with 10 bases aligning to TRBD2. CDR1 and CDR2 from the germline V gene are DFQATT and SNEGSKA (reference sequence). V lost 2 bases to trimming and J lost 1 base; unmatched junction nucleotides: 3. The CDR3 sequence is 15 residues long. The chain's CDR3 is CSARTGTSGTDTQYF. CDR3 nucleotides: TGCAGTGCTAGAACCGGGACTAGCGGCACAGATACGCAGTATTTT.

The chain carries TRBV14 and TRBJ2-5, with D unclear. The CDR3 is 12 residues long. Germline loops: CDR1 SGHDN, CDR2 FVKESK. Between the trimmed V and J ends, which lost 4 bases and 7 bases, there was a span of 10 bases. CDR3: CASSPIIGTQYF. DNA for the CDR3: TGTGCCAGCAGCCCCATAATCGGGACCCAGTACTTC.

Only a few counts were recorded for this clonotype. This chain joins TRBV4-2 and TRBJ1-2; the D gene is possibly TRBD1 (5 bases). Trimming cost V 0 bases and J 1 base, with 12 bases left between them. This CDR3 is 16 amino acids long. The germline CDR1 and CDR2 sequences are LGHNA and YNFKEQ. CDR3 sequence reads: CASSQDPAGNNYGYTF. DNA of the CDR3: TGTGCCAGCAGCCAAGATCCTGCAGGGAATAACTATGGCTACACCTTC.

CDR3 DNA: TGTGCCAGCAAGAGTAGGGCGCAATACAATGAGCAGTTCTTC. This translates into CASKSRAQYNEQFF. The chain links TRBV2 to TRBJ2-1; D unresolved. The CDR3 spans 14 residues. The germline V gene has CDR1 SNHLY and CDR2 FYNNEI. Trimming removed 7 bases from V and 4 bases from J, with 14 bases in between. The full variable domain, with the rest looked up from reference TRBV2 and TRBJ2-1, is EPEVTQTPSHQVTQMGQEVILRCVPISNHLYFYWYRQILGQKVEFLVSFYNNEISEKSEIFDDQFSVERPDGSNFTLKIRSTKLEDSAMYFCASKSRAQYNEQFFGPGTRLTVL.

The sample holds a few counts of this clonotype. J is TRBJ1-2 and V is TRBV29-1, with TRBD1 matching over 8 bases. This CDR3 is 13 amino acids long. Per the germline V gene, CDR1 is SQVTM and CDR2 is ANQGSEA. The J segment lost 2 bases and the V segment lost 6 bases, leaving 5 bases of the junction unmatched. The CDR3 DNA is TGCAGCGTGGAGAGGACAGGGAACTATGGCTACACCTTC. Its translation: CSVERTGNYGYTF. Full variable domain (remainder filled in from reference TRBV29-1 and TRBJ1-2): SAVISQKPSRDICQRGTSLTIQCQVDSQVTMMFWYRQQPGQSLTLIATANQGSEATYESGFVIDKFPISRPNLTFSTLTVSNMSPEDSSIYLCSVERTGNYGYTFGSGTRLTVV.

This clonotype was observed a handful of times. V usage is TRBV6-5 and J usage is TRBJ2-5; unclear D gene. This CDR3 has 11 residues. V dropped 4 bases and J dropped 5 bases, with 5 bases sitting between them. Germline V gene data show CDR1 as MNHEY and CDR2 as SVGAGI. The chain's CDR3 is CASSSWETQYF. The CDR3 DNA reads TGTGCCAGCAGTTCCTGGGAGACCCAGTACTTC.

This clonotype was counted many times. V gene TRBV19 combines with J gene TRBJ1-5; 7 nucleotides agree with TRBD1. This CDR3 is built from 15 residues. The germline gives CDR1 LNHDA, CDR2 SQIVND (reference sequence). V lost 3 bases, J lost 2 bases, and 4 bases stayed unmatched. CDR3 DNA sequence: TGTGCCAGTAGTATGACAGGGAGCGGCAATCAGCCCCAGCATTTT. It specifies CASSMTGSGNQPQHF. The full variable domain, rest sourced from reference TRBV19 and TRBJ1-5, is DGGITQSPKYLFRKEGQNVTLSCEQNLNHDAMYWYRQDPGQGLRLIYYSQIVNDFQKGDIAEGYSVSREKKESFPLTVTSAQKNPTAFYLCASSMTGSGNQPQHFGDGTRLSIL.

The chain carries TRBV7-9 and TRBJ2-2, with 14 bases fitting TRBD2. Germline V gives CDR1 SEHNR, CDR2 FQNEAQ (reference sequence). CDR3 length equals 18 residues. V shed 4 bases, J shed 4 bases, and the junction held 8 bases outside the gene matches. The CDR3 nucleotides read TGTGCCAGCAGCTCGATGACTAGCGGGAGGGCCCGCACCGGGGAGCTGTTTTTT. This sequence encodes CASSSMTSGRARTGELFF.

This clonotype was detected ten times or more. The chain is built from TRBV13 and TRBJ2-7; 7 bases align to TRBD1. CDR3 length equals 14 residues. Germline assignment: CDR1 PRHDT and CDR2 FYEKMQ (reference sequence). Germline trimming cut 0 bases from V and 7 bases from J; bases unmatched to any gene: 6. CDR3 amino acids: CASSLGSTGREQYV. CDR3 nucleotides: TGTGCCAGCAGCTTAGGGTCGACAGGGCGGGAGCAGTACGTC.

The CDR3 protein is CASSWNRGHGANVLTF. CDR3 in DNA: TGTGCCAGCAGCTGGAACAGGGGGCACGGGGCCAACGTCCTGACTTTC. The chain uses TRBV5-6 and TRBJ2-6; 9 bases agree with TRBD1. Germline V gives CDR1 SGHDT, CDR2 YYEEEE. The trim removed 3 bases at V and 4 bases at J, leaving 5 bases unmatched. This CDR3 has 16 amino acids.

The chain carries TRBV3-1 and TRBJ2-3; a possible D gene is TRBD1 (5 bases). This CDR3 is built from 14 residues. CDR1 LGHDT and CDR2 YNNKEL come from the germline V gene (reference sequence). V was shortened by 0 bases and J by 6 bases, with 10 bases between the two germline ends. This chain's CDR3 is CASSQDIRVDTQYF. CDR3 bases: TGTGCCAGCAGCCAAGATATCAGGGTGGATACGCAGTATTTT.

This chain uses TRBV9 with TRBJ2-7, with 11 bases that match TRBD1. This CDR3 is 13 amino acids long. Germline CDR1 SGDLS, CDR2 YYNGEE. Trimming took 4 bases from V and 6 from J; bases not matched to a gene: 3. The chain's CDR3 is CASSPGTGGEQYF. The CDR3 coding sequence is TGTGCCAGCAGCCCCGGGACAGGGGGCGAGCAGTACTTC. The variable domain in full, completed from reference TRBV9 and TRBJ2-7, reads DSGVTQTPKHLITATGQRVTLRCSPRSGDLSVYWYQQSLDQGLQFLIQYYNGEERAKGNILERFSAQQFPDLHSELNLSSLELGDSALYFCASSPGTGGEQYFGPGTRLTVT.

This clonotype has at least ten counts. The V call is TRBV9, the J call TRBJ2-2; D is ambiguous. Trimming removed 0 bases from V and 0 bases from J, with 9 bases in between. Germline loops: CDR1 SGDLS, CDR2 YYNGEE. The CDR3 has 16 amino acids. In DNA form, the CDR3 reads TGTGCCAGCAGCGTAGTCCGCGGAACGAACACCGGGGAGCTGTTTTTT. As protein: CASSVVRGTNTGELFF.